This T cell receptor (beta chain) was sequenced for a study of shared clonotypes between healthy human individuals (dated by TCRdb to about 2020). Background on the whole study: The cohort comprised a couple of women and three men aged 18 to 49 years. For each donor, CD4 naive and CD4 memory were each run on three plates, CD8 naive on two plates, and CD8 memory on one plate. Blood TCR repertoires of a handful of healthy adults were deeply sequenced to estimate repertoire size and the extent of clonotype sharing between individuals. Different laboratories and diverse techniques were used to prepare libraries and sequence TCR repertoires, to increase sequencing depth and limit assay-specific biases. Between about 0.94 and 8.9 billion PBMCs per donor were obtained by leukapheresis.

Results the study describes overall, beyond this receptor: Compared with non-shared clonotypes, the clonotypes found in all four sorted-subset donors had higher generation probabilities. The genetic and exposure-history diversity represented was limited by the small number of donors. About 4.5% of naive CD4, 3.5% of naive CD8, approximately 2% of memory CD4, and around 0.4% of memory CD8 clonotypes were shared across a few donors. Pairwise subsampling led to the expectation that sequencing depth would affect the degree of clonotype sharing among donors. Even with the large sequencing depth, rarefaction of the sorted-subset datasets indicated that sequencing was incomplete. Estimated clonotype richness was generally larger for naive than for memory subsets. Sampling was limited to blood, and TCR repertoires in tissue likely differ from TCR repertoires in blood.

CD8 naive samples consisted of CD45RO-negative cells that were positively selected for CCR7, yielding a CD45RA+CCR7+ population without TemRA cells. Healthy HIV-negative adults with no recently reported acute infections or vaccinations were included as donors. All donors were Caucasian adults living in Nashville, Tennessee, USA. After blood collection by leukapheresis, PBMCs were isolated using Ficoll-Histopaque density gradient centrifugation and then cryopreserved in the vapor phase of liquid nitrogen. Purity and quantity of every magnetically sorted T cell population were checked by analytical flow cytometry. Each sorted fraction had its genomic DNA isolated and then quantified by UV absorbance on a Nanodrop 2000c. V is trimmed back by 5 bases and J by 7 bases, and the junction contains 8 bases that no gene match accounts for. From cysteine to phenylalanine, the CDR3 is 15 amino acids long. CDR3 DNA is the only sequence kept; it has 45 bases, read in frame from the first base. The germline V gene supplies CDR1 SGHNT and CDR2 YENEEA.

On this clone: No cognate antigen has been identified for it. Base-call qualities are not available, and no considerably larger clone is one nucleotide away.

TCR CDR3 regions were amplified from genomic DNA by multiplex PCR using the deep immunoSEQ assay. Extracted genomic DNA from each cell subset was distributed evenly across all wells of several immunoSEQ 96-well plates, and each plate was treated as a replicate. For sorted subsets, roughly 0.2 ug genomic DNA, equal to about 30,000 T cell genomes, was loaded into each replicate PCR. Purified libraries were quantified with a Qubit 3.0 fluorometer, sized on a Bioanalyzer 2100, and re-quantified with the KAPA Library Quantification kit. Each immunoSEQ 96-well plate was sequenced on its own single-read 150-cycle Illumina NextSeq 550 flow cell. Turning to the authors' computational methods: Because the immunoSEQ output held only junctional sequences and lacked quality scores, the filtering could not match the filtering applied to full-length reads. Sequences were annotated with PyIR, a Python wrapper for IgBLAST v1.9, and V/J genes and CDR3 were assigned using IMGT germline references. Any read was removed if the V/J assignment was weak (E-value above 1e-6), the CDR3 was missing, or the read contained stop codons, out-of-frame junctions, or ambiguous translated residues. A V3J clonotype was defined by an identical inferred V gene, J gene, and CDR3 amino acid sequence. The percentage overlap between two repertoires was calculated by dividing the number of shared unique clonotypes by the size of the smaller repertoire. RTK rarefaction, the Chao1 estimator, and Recon v2.1 estimates of unobserved clonotypes were used to assess repertoire richness. OLGA was used to compute generation probabilities for all TCRbeta clonotypes that the gDNA method yielded from a few donors. TCRdb holds this immuneACCESS table with in-frame rearrangements only. Some clones are missing; in checked studies, unresolved V genes explain under half, and the rest has no known cause. The V and J calls and the clone size are those of that table, but D and trimming were determined from the DNA. Across this sample there are some 1,900,000 clones, with 85% to 95% seen only once. 0.9% to 1.5% of the sample is taken by the ten largest.

The TCR originated in a man aged 18 to 29 in good health. Sequencing used naive CD8+ T cells sorted from blood. The cell subset or site tag for this specimen amounts to: CD45RA+CCR7+. This chain joins TRBV11-3 to TRBJ1-6; TRBD1 fits 7 bases in the junction. The base sequence is TGTGCCAGCAGCCCCCCGGCAGGGGGAAATTCACCCCTCCACTTT. Its translation reads: CASSPPAGGNSPLHF.